This T cell receptor (beta chain) came from a study of T-cell memory formation after mild COVID-19. Study-level results: Largely, contracting CD4+ clones fell within CM and EM, and contracting CD8+ clones within EMRA.

The table lists this clonotype with a few counts. Its target is not known. Barcoded TCR alpha and TCR beta cDNA libraries with UMIs came from 5'RACE using constant-segment primers. Using its own MiXCR run on the 5' RACE reads, TCRdb lists one record per CDR3 protein. The sample shows about 500,000 distinct CDR3 sequences, about 20% of them seen only once. Per the germline V gene, CDR1 is MGHRA and CDR2 is YSYEKL. Trimming stripped 0 bases from V and 8 bases from J, with 13 bases between. This CDR3 region has 15 residues. The V call is TRBV4-1, the J call TRBJ1-4; D might be TRBD1 (5 bases). The sequenced material came from PBMCs or a T cell subset sorted from them (not recorded which). The sequence derives from an adult woman who had mild COVID-19 (a few samples of this study predate the infection). Cell type and time point are not known. The chain's CDR3 is CASSQDQGGGEKLFF. Written as DNA, the CDR3 is TGCGCCAGCAGCCAAGATCAGGGAGGCGGCGAAAAACTGTTTTTT.